This T cell receptor (beta chain) was captured by sequencing in a study of cytomegalovirus exposure and HLA in healthy donors (dated by TCRdb to 2016 to 2017). Regarding the research as a whole: In an earlier analysis of 550 to 750 of the donors, approximately 300 Gb of sequence data and some 120 million unique TCR beta sequences from roughly 200 million T cells were reported. Donor age, sex, ethnicity and CMV serostatus were collected together with the repertoire data. The number of donors typed differed by locus, with roughly 629-640 for A, B, C, DRB1 and DQB1, over 500 for DQA1, 600 to 610 for DPA1, and some 440 for DPB1. The study was designed to test whether signatures of past pathogen exposure could be identified by cataloging public T cell receptors. A later genetic analysis used genome-wide SNP genotypes for about 55% of the 666 donors, treating that subset as a discovery cohort. To predict cytomegalovirus infection status, the study brought together high-throughput TCR immunosequencing, statistical association of individual TCRs with disease status, and machine learning. Of the roughly 400 genotyped donors, 81% were placed in the genetic ancestry cluster associated with self-reported Caucasian donors. Using immunosequencing, the study profiled T cell repertoires from some 670 subjects and related those repertoires to cytomegalovirus serostatus. Several DR-DQ haplotypes were handled as single units for association and clustering because linkage in the cohort was strong. An earlier analysis of 587 of the donors used high-throughput TCR beta sequencing to judge whether each TCR beta V gene segment behaved as functional or pseudogenic. Among about 400 genotyped donors of the cohort, an average of around 250,000 unique TCR beta nucleotide sequences was sequenced per donor, of which roughly 17% were non-productive. Roughly 290 gigabases of sequencing data and around 80 million unique TCR sequences made up an early release that covered fewer than 650 HLA-typed donors. All discovery cohort repertoires had been generated using a single sequencing platform. In the later analysis, no new phenotypic data were used to find candidate immune exposures; instead, reliance was placed on TCR beta sequences and their occurrence across donors. Class I and class II HLA loci were covered by the typing at four-digit resolution. To study patterns of TCR occurrence, a later analysis re-analyzed previously published TCR beta repertoires from 666 donors and added high-resolution HLA genotyping. Along with the approximately 700-subject first cohort, a separate validation cohort of over a hundred different subjects was used.

The paper's findings and limits, for the study overall: Correlated functional status among segregating V segments might reflect linkage disequilibrium, but an unknown experimental factor could not be ruled out. In a later genetic analysis, fewer N-insertions in productive TCRs were reported among donors in an Asian-associated ancestry cluster than the roughly 640-donor mean. A further reported finding was that TCR beta sequences accurately predicted the HLA-A and HLA-B alleles for most subjects in the first cohort. A later genetic analysis associated a missense DCLRE1C variant with V-gene and J-gene trimming of TCR beta chains, and an independent cohort replicated the association. A total of 164 TCR beta chains were listed by the study as associated with cytomegalovirus. For the cohort, immune exposure information was limited to CMV serostatus. When HLA alleles, especially DR and DQ, strongly co-occurred, attributing TCR associations to individual alleles was difficult. The sequencing pipeline was judged likely to have produced a cluster of highly shared sequence variants as a technical artifact. In vitro tests confirmed that a few of the cytomegalovirus-associated TCR beta chains recognize cytomegalovirus antigens. The cohort was sequenced for TCR beta chains only, and without alpha or paired-chain data the features that could be detected were limited. Because the 87-base-pair reads could not distinguish some IMGT-functional V segments, including TRBV6-2 and TRBV6-3, those segments were excluded. Presence/absence analyses assumed roughly uniform sequencing depth across donors, an assumption that may not hold. A later analysis reported that several top co-occurrence clusters appeared linked to parvovirus B19, influenza, CMV and Epstein-Barr virus. In a later analysis, HLA-associated TCR beta chains were found to be more clonally expanded and to have lower generation probabilities than equally common non-associated chains. According to the authors, the approach could potentially be generalized to other disease states and immunological phenotypes. In a later analysis, most CMV-associated TCR beta chains were found to appear HLA-restricted, with HLA associations seemingly driven largely by CMV exposure. In a later analysis, TCR association rates were found to vary across HLA loci, with the most associated TCRs seen for DRB1 alleles and the fewest for HLA-C alleles. In a later analysis, some 17,000 TCR beta sequences were associated with specific HLA alleles at a false discovery rate of 0.05. Most TCR sequences were observed very rarely across donors, whereas some public TCRs were present in many individuals. In both the original and validation cohorts, the classifier was reported to diagnose cytomegalovirus status with high specificity and sensitivity. Because counts were too low, roughly 16 rarely observed V segments, including chromosome 9 orphons, were excluded from the earlier analysis of several hundred of the donors. Because HLA typing was missing for some donors at each locus, association tests included only the typed subset. An earlier analysis of approximately 590 of the donors showed that most TCR beta V segments appeared in productive rearrangements either about 87% or about 30% of the time, which broadly matched IMGT annotations.

The receptor library was made with the immunoSEQ multiplex PCR assay. The multiplex PCR relied on a mix of 60 forward primers for TCR Vbeta segments and 13 reverse primers for TCR Jbeta segments. Amplification of the CDR3 region of rearranged TCR beta genes was performed with a multiplex PCR assay on genomic DNA. On the Illumina HiSeq System, the amplified TCR beta libraries were sequenced as 87-base-pair reads. The authors' pipeline ran thus. Across the roughly 600 repertoires, a later analysis counted tens of millions of unique TCR beta chains, approximately 10 million of which were shared by at least two donors. A nearest-neighbor algorithm error-corrected the raw reads and collapsed the reads into unique sequences, merging closely related sequences to remove PCR and sequencing errors. V, D and J gene segments were assigned by aligning CDR3 sequences to IMGT reference sequences. Each retained sequence needed at least a six-nucleotide match to both a V gene segment and a J gene segment. Rearrangements were classified as productive when the CDR3 lacked stop codons and remained in frame with V and J, and all other rearrangements were classified as non-productive. CDR3 was defined according to IMGT convention as the region running from the second conserved V-encoded cysteine to the conserved J-encoded phenylalanine. The earlier analysis of 450 to 750 of the donors excluded any sequence lacking an unambiguous match to a single V gene segment. An earlier analysis of a few hundred of the donors called V segments functional above 56.7% productive rearrangements and segregating when the between-donor standard deviation exceeded 5%. A statistical classification framework was built to diagnose cytomegalovirus status from the catalog of TCR beta chain sequences. In a later analysis, V and J genes were assigned by comparing TCR nucleotide sequences against IMGT/GENE-DB human TR gene sequences. The TCRdist pipeline was used in a later analysis to assign CDR3 sequences and most-parsimonious VDJ recombination scenarios. A later analysis defined each TCR beta chain by its CDR3 amino acid sequence plus V-gene family, and excluded reads lacking a unique V-gene family. To address suspected cross-contamination and a sequencing artifact, a later analysis removed roughly 640 highly shared, low-generation-probability nucleotide sequences. For each public chain, a later analysis derived a clonal expansion index from normalized ranks of inferred template counts within each repertoire. A later analysis computed generation probabilities with a VDJ recombination model fitted to out-of-frame rearrangements, and checked the results against IGoR. Hypergeometric tests were used in a later analysis to score TCR-TCR, TCR-HLA and TCR-CMV co-occurrence, with a repertoire-size bias correction applied to the TCR pairs. In a later analysis, false discovery rates were estimated by permuting HLA or CMV assignments 20 times. In a later analysis, co-occurring TCRs were grouped with DBSCAN, and TCRdist sequence similarity was added when clustering was performed within HLA-allele-positive subsets. For co-occurrence clustering, repertoires with fewer than 30,000 or more than 120,000 public chains were excluded, along with four to six repertoires with anomalous nucleotide sharing. Here the immuneACCESS table is served through TCRdb, limited to in-frame sequences with V and J called. Missing clones are a known gap in these copies; in checked studies unresolved V genes cover under half, and the rest lacks a known reason. The D gene and trimming were derived from the DNA, and the V and J assignments and clone size from that table. The table for this sample lists roughly 180,000 clones; around 74% of them were counted only once. Approximately 2.3% of the sample lies in the top ten.

From cysteine to phenylalanine, the CDR3 is 15 amino acids long. The entry retains the CDR3 DNA only, 45 bases that are in frame from base 1. The V end gives up 6 bases and the J end 4 bases, leaving 7 bases in the junction not matched to a gene. CDR1 is given as MNHEY and CDR2 as SVGAGI, both from the germline V gene. In total, approximately 690 healthy bone marrow donors made up the cohort. Cohort members were all nominally healthy when sampled, although unrecorded immune exposures were likely present. The donor tested CMV seronegative, placing the donor among the 350 to 400 seronegative members of the cohort. Every donor gave a peripheral blood sample, and the peripheral blood mononuclear cells from that sample were used for TCR beta sequencing. Genomic DNA extraction from the blood cell samples was performed with the Qiagen DNeasy Blood Extraction Kit. This clone was recorded once. No cognate antigen has been identified for it. Per-base quality was not reported, and no clone a single base away is much larger than it.

The TCR originated in a female donor in good health and CMV-seronegative. This chain joins TRBV6-5 to TRBJ2-2, with 8 central nucleotides matching TRBD2. The source material was PBMCs. CDR3 sequence: CASSWTSHGTGELFF. The DNA sequence is given as TGTGCCAGCAGCTGGACTAGCCATGGCACCGGGGAGCTGTTTTTT.